A single sample is the source of the 8 T cell receptor beta chains below, sequenced in a study of blood T cell repertoires in COVID-19 (dated by TCRdb to about 2020). The library was obtained by the immunoSEQ multiplex PCR assay. Sourced from immuneACCESS, this table was stored by TCRdb with only in-frame sequences that have V and J called. A share of the clones is absent; for the studies checked, an unresolved V gene accounts for under half, and the remainder has no known explanation. Counted in this sample were tens of thousands of clones; roughly 86% of them appeared once. The ten top clones hold 8% of the sample. The specimen was peripheral blood. These receptors were obtained from a man in his fifties or sixties with active COVID-19.

The J gene is TRBJ2-5, the V gene TRBV7-3; 9 nucleotides match TRBD2. The germline gives CDR1 SGHTA, CDR2 FQGTGA. The CDR3 extends over 15 amino acids. The junction had 9 bases not matched to a gene; V was cut back by 5 bases and J by 5 bases. This chain's CDR3 is CASSPRGGAGETQYF. The DNA of the CDR3 is TGTGCCAGCAGCCCCCGCGGGGGGGCCGGGGAGACCCAGTACTTC. Together with reference TRBV7-3 and TRBJ2-5, the CDR3 gives the full variable domain: GAGVSQTPSNKVTEKGKYVELRCDPISGHTALYWYRQSLGQGPEFLIYFQGTGAADDSGLPNDRFFAVRPEGSVSTLKIQRTERGDSAVYLCASSPRGGAGETQYFGPGTRLLVL.

The chain is built from TRBV4-2 and TRBJ1-2; a weak D match, TRBD1 (6 bases). The CDR3 loop spans 17 amino acids. Trimming removed 0 bases from V and 2 bases from J, with 16 bases in between. Germline V lookup: CDR1 LGHNA, CDR2 YNFKEQ. The CDR3 spells CASSQDLQETGNYGYTF. The CDR3 DNA is TGTGCCAGCAGCCAAGATCTTCAGGAAACAGGGAACTATGGCTACACCTTC.

The V gene is TRBV6-5, the J gene TRBJ2-2; TRBD2 matches 8 bases. CDR1 and CDR2 (germline): MNHEY, SVGAGI. The CDR3 spans 14 residues. J was trimmed by 4 bases and V by 6 bases; bases with no gene match: 4. CDR3 sequence (DNA): TGTGCCAGCAGGGCTAGCGGGCGCACCGGGGAGCTGTTTTTT. Translation gives CASRASGRTGELFF.

This chain links TRBV29-1 with TRBJ1-2; D is ambiguous. The V gene's germline CDR1 is SQVTM and CDR2 ANQGSEA. Trimming stripped 2 bases from V and 4 bases from J, with 8 bases between. CDR3 size: 12 residues. CDR3 sequence (DNA): TGCAGCGTTGAACCCCGGGGCTATGGCTACACCTTC. As protein: CSVEPRGYGYTF.

CDR3 sequence: CATNSGQGAGEQYF. DNA for the CDR3: TGTGCCACCAATTCGGGACAGGGGGCAGGCGAGCAGTACTTC. The genes are TRBV24-1 and TRBJ2-7; TRBD1 agrees at 12 bases. CDR1 and CDR2 from the germline V gene are KGHDR and SFDVKD. The CDR3 loop spans 14 amino acids. The J segment lost 6 bases and the V segment lost 8 bases, leaving 7 bases of the junction unmatched.

The chain recombines TRBV6-6 with TRBJ1-2; TRBD1 matches at 9 bases. CDR1 MNHNY and CDR2 SVGAGI come from the germline V gene (reference sequence). The CDR3 totals 14 residues. Trimming removed 8 bases from V and 5 bases from J; junction bases left unmatched: 9. The CDR3 loop reads CASRTGGSSYGYTF. Written as DNA, the CDR3 is TGTGCCAGCCGAACAGGGGGCAGTTCTTATGGCTACACCTTC.

In this sample, this clone turned up once. V and J are TRBV5-4 and TRBJ1-2, with TRBD1 matching over 8 bases. The CDR3 length is 15 residues. Germline-derived CDR1 and CDR2 are SGHNT and YYREEE (reference sequence). V lost 3 bases and J lost 7; bases outside the gene matches: 11. The chain's CDR3 is CASSSFSTGVRGYTF. CDR3 in DNA: TGTGCCAGCAGCTCCTTTTCGACAGGGGTACGTGGCTACACCTTC.

The chain employs TRBV6-1 and TRBJ2-1; D might be TRBD2 (6 bases). The CDR3 contains 18 residues. V was shortened by 4 bases and J by 7 bases, with 26 bases between the two germline ends. Germline assignment: CDR1 MNHNS and CDR2 SASEGT. The chain's CDR3 is CASSGLRMSTSFSNEQFF. The CDR3 nucleotides are TGTGCCAGCAGTGGACTAAGAATGTCGACTAGTTTTTCTAATGAGCAGTTCTTC.